These T cell receptor beta chains were read from a single sample in a study of T-cell memory formation after mild COVID-19. TCRdb re-called the 5' RACE reads through MiXCR, storing one row per CDR3 protein. The sample includes 150,000 or so distinct CDR3 sequences, roughly 11% of them seen just once. Sequencing used PBMCs or a T cell subset sorted from them (not recorded which). The receptors originated from a man aged 18 to 30 who had mild COVID-19 (a few samples of this study predate the infection). Cell type and time point are not known. Both conserved end residues are part of each CDR3. A D gene is named only where the DNA matches it firmly. A row's size may be missing; if present it is once, few, many or a size class.

clone_size: few
j_call: TRBJ2-5
d_call: TRBD2
v_call: TRBV5-1
cdr3_aa: CASSPSGEVAGETQYF
cdr3_nt: TGCGCCAGCAGCCCGTCTGGTGAGGTAGCGGGGGAGACCCAGTACTTC

clone_size: NA
j_call: TRBJ1-1
d_call: NA
v_call: TRBV24-1
cdr3_aa: CATRNGGGTEAFF
cdr3_nt: TGTGCCACCAGGAATGGGGGGGGCACTGAAGCTTTCTTT

clone_size: NA
j_call: TRBJ2-4
d_call: NA
v_call: TRBV6-2/TRBV6-3
cdr3_aa: CASSYAGAKNIQYF
cdr3_nt: TGTGCCAGCAGTTACGCAGGGGCCAAAAACATTCAGTACTTC

clone_size: many
j_call: TRBJ1-1
d_call: NA
v_call: TRBV7-9
cdr3_aa: CASSQVENTEAFF
cdr3_nt: TGTGCCAGCAGCCAGGTAGAGAACACTGAAGCTTTCTTT

clone_size: many
j_call: TRBJ2-1
d_call: TRBD2
v_call: TRBV7-2
cdr3_aa: CASSQRLAGDYNEQFF
cdr3_nt: TGTGCCAGCAGCCAGCGACTAGCGGGGGATTACAATGAGCAGTTCTTC

clone_size: few
j_call: TRBJ1-6
d_call: NA
v_call: TRBV5-1
cdr3_aa: CASSSEYYNSPLHF
cdr3_nt: TGCGCCAGCAGCTCGGAATACTATAATTCACCCCTCCACTTT

clone_size: NA
j_call: TRBJ2-7
d_call: TRBD2
v_call: TRBV4-2
cdr3_aa: CASSSGTSLYEQYF
cdr3_nt: TGTGCCAGCAGCTCCGGGACTAGCCTCTACGAGCAGTACTTC

clone_size: many
j_call: TRBJ1-2
d_call: NA
v_call: TRBV10-3
cdr3_aa: CAIKGSYGYTF
cdr3_nt: TGTGCCATCAAGGGGAGCTATGGCTACACCTTC

clone_size: many
j_call: TRBJ2-3
d_call: NA
v_call: TRBV7-2
cdr3_aa: CASSLASFQGYTQYF
cdr3_nt: TGTGCCAGCAGCTTAGCCTCCTTCCAGGGGTATACGCAGTATTTT

clone_size: NA
j_call: TRBJ2-3
d_call: TRBD2
v_call: TRBV12-5
cdr3_aa: CASGPSGTLDTQYF
cdr3_nt: TGTGCTAGTGGCCCGAGCGGGACCCTGGATACGCAGTATTTT

clone_size: NA
j_call: TRBJ1-2
d_call: NA
v_call: TRBV12-3/TRBV12-4
cdr3_aa: CASTPFGANYGYTF
cdr3_nt: TGTGCCAGCACGCCATTCGGGGCTAACTATGGCTACACCTTC

clone_size: many
j_call: TRBJ1-2
d_call: NA
v_call: TRBV5-1
cdr3_aa: CASSFEVDYGYTF
cdr3_nt: TGCGCCAGCAGCTTTGAGGTCGACTATGGCTACACCTTC

clone_size: few
j_call: TRBJ2-5
d_call: TRBD2
v_call: TRBV20-1
cdr3_aa: CSARDPRAGPKETQYF
cdr3_nt: TGCAGTGCTAGAGACCCAAGAGCGGGGCCTAAAGAGACCCAGTACTTC

clone_size: NA
j_call: TRBJ2-7
d_call: TRBD1
v_call: TRBV20-1
cdr3_aa: CSARLGQAPYEQYF
cdr3_nt: TGCAGTGCTAGACTGGGACAGGCCCCCTACGAGCAGTACTTC

clone_size: few
j_call: TRBJ2-3
d_call: NA
v_call: TRBV7-3
cdr3_aa: CASSLWVRQSLSTDTQYF
cdr3_nt: TGTGCCAGCAGCTTATGGGTGAGACAGTCTCTAAGCACAGATACGCAGTATTTT

clone_size: NA
j_call: TRBJ1-2
d_call: NA
v_call: TRBV6-6
cdr3_aa: CASSRSYGYTF
cdr3_nt: TGTGCCAGCAGCCGGAGCTATGGCTACACCTTC

clone_size: NA
j_call: TRBJ2-1
d_call: TRBD1
v_call: TRBV12-3/TRBV12-4
cdr3_aa: CASSGPRTGLSREPNEQFF
cdr3_nt: TGTGCCAGCAGCGGCCCCCGGACAGGGCTATCCCGAGAACCTAATGAGCAGTTCTTC

clone_size: NA
j_call: TRBJ2-3
d_call: TRBD1
v_call: TRBV20-1
cdr3_aa: CSAKGTDITDTQYF
cdr3_nt: TGCAGTGCTAAGGGGACAGATATCACAGATACGCAGTATTTT

clone_size: few
j_call: TRBJ1-1
d_call: NA
v_call: TRBV7-9
cdr3_aa: CASSFRQNTEAFF
cdr3_nt: TGTGCCAGCAGCTTCCGACAGAACACTGAAGCTTTCTTT

clone_size: NA
j_call: TRBJ1-1
d_call: NA
v_call: TRBV29-1
cdr3_aa: CSVATQMNTEAFF
cdr3_nt: TGCAGCGTTGCCACGCAAATGAACACTGAAGCTTTCTTT

clone_size: NA
j_call: TRBJ2-5
d_call: NA
v_call: TRBV9
cdr3_aa: CASSSSSRQETQYF
cdr3_nt: TGTGCCAGCAGTTCCTCGTCGCGTCAAGAGACCCAGTACTTC

clone_size: NA
j_call: TRBJ2-2
d_call: NA
v_call: TRBV3-1
cdr3_aa: CASSDRPSAGELFF
cdr3_nt: TGTGCCAGCAGTGACAGACCTTCCGCAGGGGAGCTGTTTTTT

clone_size: NA
j_call: TRBJ1-6
d_call: NA
v_call: TRBV5-1
cdr3_aa: CASSLGGFDSPLHF
cdr3_nt: TGCGCCAGCAGCTTGGGAGGTTTTGATTCACCCCTCCACTTT

clone_size: many
j_call: TRBJ2-5
d_call: NA
v_call: TRBV7-2
cdr3_aa: CASYQDNQETQYF
cdr3_nt: TGTGCCAGCTACCAGGACAACCAAGAGACCCAGTACTTC

clone_size: many
j_call: TRBJ1-2
d_call: NA
v_call: TRBV6-6
cdr3_aa: CASSYVQALDGYTF
cdr3_nt: TGTGCCAGCAGTTACGTTCAGGCCCTAGATGGCTACACCTTC

clone_size: NA
j_call: TRBJ2-5
d_call: NA
v_call: TRBV7-9
cdr3_aa: CASSLISFQPYQETQYF
cdr3_nt: TGTGCCAGCAGCTTAATATCATTCCAGCCTTACCAAGAGACCCAGTACTTC

clone_size: many
j_call: TRBJ2-3
d_call: TRBD2
v_call: TRBV11-2
cdr3_aa: CASSQTSGGVTDTQYF
cdr3_nt: TGTGCCAGCAGCCAGACTAGCGGGGGGGTCACAGATACGCAGTATTTT